The T cell receptor beta chain under discussion was sequenced for a study of blood T cell repertoires in COVID-19. The wider study: Acute and convalescent COVID-19 samples came from the United States, Italy and Spain.

Per the original data handling: Researchers report that nucleated cell counts were estimated from reference gene primer amplification. Here immunoSEQ multiplex PCR was the method, and the copy in TCRdb shows in-frame clones only, minus some. The V and J calls and clone size come from that table; D and trimming were worked out from the DNA. The sample lists hundreds of thousands of clones; 75% to 90% were seen once. Germline values: CDR1 WNHNN, CDR2 SYGVQD (reference sequence). The CDR3 spans 15 residues. V lost 5 bases to trimming and J lost 4 bases; unmatched junction nucleotides: 4. The TCR comes from a woman between 70 and 85 years old with COVID-19, enrolled during active disease. The chain combines TRBV10-1 with TRBJ2-1, with 11 nucleotides matching TRBD1. The sequenced material came from peripheral blood. The CDR3 region is CASSKGTGGYNEQFF. In nucleotides, the CDR3 is TGCGCCAGCAGTAAAGGGACAGGGGGTTACAATGAGCAGTTCTTC.